The T cell receptor (beta chain) described here comes from a study of neurological immune-mediated disorders. General observations from the study: The greatest degree of TCR clonal expansion was observed in HTLV-1-associated myelopathy, with the lowest in multiple sclerosis, below that of healthy controls.

This clonotype was recorded many times. Its antigen is unknown. Template-switch 5'RACE cDNA synthesis added a 10-nucleotide unique molecular identifier. A single run covered 15-18 subjects with over 180 million TCR-beta sequences. TCRdb processed the 5' RACE reads anew with MiXCR; each CDR3 protein has one entry. Here the sample spans over 13,000 distinct CDR3 sequences, 7% being singletons. The sorted libraries were made from about 910,000 CD4+ or CD8+ T cells. The sequence derives from a middle-aged woman in good health. Sequenced material: CD8+ T cells from blood.

This chain's CDR3 is CASSHYNEQFF. The CDR3 nucleotides read TGTGCCAGCAGCCACTACAATGAGCAGTTCTTC. This chain links TRBV14 with TRBJ2-1; D gene unclear. Germline CDR1 and CDR2: SGHDN and FVKESK. The length of the CDR3 is 11 residues. With 3 bases removed from V and 3 bases from J, the gap between germline ends came to 0 bases.